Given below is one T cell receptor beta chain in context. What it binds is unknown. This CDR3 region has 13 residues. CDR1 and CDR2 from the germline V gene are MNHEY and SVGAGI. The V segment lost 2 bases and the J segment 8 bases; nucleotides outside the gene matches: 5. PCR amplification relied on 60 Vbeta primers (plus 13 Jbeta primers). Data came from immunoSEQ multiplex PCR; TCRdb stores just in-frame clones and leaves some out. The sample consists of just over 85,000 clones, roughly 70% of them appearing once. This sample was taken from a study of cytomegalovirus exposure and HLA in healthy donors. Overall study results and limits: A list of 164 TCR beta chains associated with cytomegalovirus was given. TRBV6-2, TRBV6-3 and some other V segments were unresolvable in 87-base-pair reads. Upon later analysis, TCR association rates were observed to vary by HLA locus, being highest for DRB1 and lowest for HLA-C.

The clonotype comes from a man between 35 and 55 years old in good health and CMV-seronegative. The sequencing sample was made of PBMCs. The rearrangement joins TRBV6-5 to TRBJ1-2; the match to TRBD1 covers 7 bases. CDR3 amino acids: CASSYERGLGYTF. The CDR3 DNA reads TGTGCCAGCAGTTACGAAAGGGGGCTAGGCTACACCTTC.